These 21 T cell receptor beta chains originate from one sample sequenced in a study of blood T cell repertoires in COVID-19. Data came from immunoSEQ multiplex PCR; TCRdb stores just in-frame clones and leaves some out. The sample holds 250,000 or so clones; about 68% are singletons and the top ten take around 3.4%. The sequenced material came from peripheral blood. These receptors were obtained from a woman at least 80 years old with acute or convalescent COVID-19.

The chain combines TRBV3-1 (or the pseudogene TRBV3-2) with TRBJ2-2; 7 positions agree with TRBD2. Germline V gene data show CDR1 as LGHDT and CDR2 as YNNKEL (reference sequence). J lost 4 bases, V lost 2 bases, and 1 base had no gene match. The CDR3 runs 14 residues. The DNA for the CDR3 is TGTGCCAGCAGCCAATGGGGGGGCACCGGGGAGCTGTTTTTT. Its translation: CASSQWGGTGELFF.

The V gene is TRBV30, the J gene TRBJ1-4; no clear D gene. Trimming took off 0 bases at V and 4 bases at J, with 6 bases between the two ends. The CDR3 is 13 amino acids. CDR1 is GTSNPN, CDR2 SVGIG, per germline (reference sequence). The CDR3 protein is CAWSVPSNEKLFF. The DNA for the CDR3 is TGTGCCTGGAGTGTACCGAGTAATGAAAAACTGTTTTTT.

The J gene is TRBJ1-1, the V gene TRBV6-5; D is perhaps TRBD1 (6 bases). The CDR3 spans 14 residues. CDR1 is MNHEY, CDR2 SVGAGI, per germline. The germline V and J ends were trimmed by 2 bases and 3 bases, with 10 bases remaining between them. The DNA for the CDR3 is TGTGCCAGCAGTTACGGGGGCGGGTACACTGAAGCTTTCTTT. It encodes CASSYGGGYTEAFF.

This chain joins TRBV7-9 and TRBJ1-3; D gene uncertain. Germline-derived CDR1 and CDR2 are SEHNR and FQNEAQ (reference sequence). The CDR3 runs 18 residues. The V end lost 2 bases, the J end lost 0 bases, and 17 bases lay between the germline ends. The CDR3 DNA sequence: TGTGCCAGCAGCTTATGGAGGGTCTCACGACTCTCTGGAAACACCATATATTTT. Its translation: CASSLWRVSRLSGNTIYF. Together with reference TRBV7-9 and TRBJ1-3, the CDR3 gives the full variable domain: DTGVSQNPRHKITKRGQNVTFRCDPISEHNRLYWYRQTLGQGPEFLTYFQNEAQLEKSRLLSDRFSAERPKGSFSTLEIQRTEQGDSAMYLCASSLWRVSRLSGNTIYFGEGSWLTVV.

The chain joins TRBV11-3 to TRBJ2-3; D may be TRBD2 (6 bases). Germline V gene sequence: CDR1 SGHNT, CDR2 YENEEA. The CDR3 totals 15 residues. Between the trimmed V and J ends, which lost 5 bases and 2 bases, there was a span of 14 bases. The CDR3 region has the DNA TGTGCCAGCAGCCCGGGCGGGGCCCACACAGATACGCAGTATTTT. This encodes CASSPGGAHTDTQYF.

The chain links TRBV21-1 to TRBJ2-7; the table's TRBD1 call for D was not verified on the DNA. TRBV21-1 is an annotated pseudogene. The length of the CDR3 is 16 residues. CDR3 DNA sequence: TGTGCCAGCAGCAAAGTAGAGTGGACAGGGACATACGAGCAGTACTTC. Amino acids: CASSKVEWTGTYEQYF.

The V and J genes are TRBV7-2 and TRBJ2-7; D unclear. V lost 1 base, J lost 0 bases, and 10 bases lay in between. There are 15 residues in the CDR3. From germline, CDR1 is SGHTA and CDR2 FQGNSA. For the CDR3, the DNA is TGTGCCAGCAGCTTAGGGTGGGCAAGCTCCTACGAGCAGTACTTC. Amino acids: CASSLGWASSYEQYF.

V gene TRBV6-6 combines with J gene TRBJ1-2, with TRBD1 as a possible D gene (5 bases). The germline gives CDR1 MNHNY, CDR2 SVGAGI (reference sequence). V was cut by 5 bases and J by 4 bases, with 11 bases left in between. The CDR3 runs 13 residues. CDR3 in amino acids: CASSGAGGYGYTF. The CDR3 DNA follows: TGTGCCAGCAGTGGGGCCGGGGGCTATGGCTACACCTTC.

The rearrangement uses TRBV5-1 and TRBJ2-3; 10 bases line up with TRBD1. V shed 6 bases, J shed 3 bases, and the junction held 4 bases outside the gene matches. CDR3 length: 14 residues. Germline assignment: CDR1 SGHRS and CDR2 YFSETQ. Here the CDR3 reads CASNRDRGTDTQYF. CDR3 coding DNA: TGCGCCAGCAACCGGGACAGGGGTACAGATACGCAGTATTTT.

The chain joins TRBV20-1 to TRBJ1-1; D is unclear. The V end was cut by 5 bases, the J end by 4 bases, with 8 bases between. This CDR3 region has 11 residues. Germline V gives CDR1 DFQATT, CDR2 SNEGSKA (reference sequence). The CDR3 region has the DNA TGCAGTGCTCCTGGGCCCACTGAAGCTTTCTTT. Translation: CSAPGPTEAFF.

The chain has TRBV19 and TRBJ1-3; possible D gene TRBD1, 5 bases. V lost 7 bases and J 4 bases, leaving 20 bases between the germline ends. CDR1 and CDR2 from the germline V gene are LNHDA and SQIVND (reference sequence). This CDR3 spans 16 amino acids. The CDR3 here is CASTNGGLFGGNTIYF. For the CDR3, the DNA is TGTGCCAGTACAAACGGGGGTTTGTTTGGCGGAAACACCATATATTTT.

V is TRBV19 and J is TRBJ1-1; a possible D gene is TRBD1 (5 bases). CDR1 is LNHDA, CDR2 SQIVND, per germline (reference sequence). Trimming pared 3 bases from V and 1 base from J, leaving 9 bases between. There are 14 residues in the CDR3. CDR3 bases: TGTGCCAGTAGTATGGGGGGTTGGAACACTGAAGCTTTCTTT. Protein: CASSMGGWNTEAFF.

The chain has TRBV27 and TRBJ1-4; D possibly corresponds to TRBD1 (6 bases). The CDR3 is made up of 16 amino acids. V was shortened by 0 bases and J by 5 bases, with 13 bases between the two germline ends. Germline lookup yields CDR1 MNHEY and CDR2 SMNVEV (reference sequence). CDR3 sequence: CASSLSGGVWNEKLFF. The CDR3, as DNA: TGTGCCAGCAGTTTATCAGGGGGTGTTTGGAATGAAAAACTGTTTTTT.

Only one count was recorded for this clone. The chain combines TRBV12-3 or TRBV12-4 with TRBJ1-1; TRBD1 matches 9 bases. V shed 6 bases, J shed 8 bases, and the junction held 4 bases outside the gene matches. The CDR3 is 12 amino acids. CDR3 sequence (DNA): TGTGCCAGCAGCAACGACAGGGGGGAAGCTTTCTTT. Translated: CASSNDRGEAFF.

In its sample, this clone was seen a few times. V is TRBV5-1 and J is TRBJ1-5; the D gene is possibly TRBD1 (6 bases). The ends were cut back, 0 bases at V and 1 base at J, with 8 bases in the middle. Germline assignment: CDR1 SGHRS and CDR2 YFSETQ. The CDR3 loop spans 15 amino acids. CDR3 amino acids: CASSLGRGSNQPQHF. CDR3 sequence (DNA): TGCGCCAGCAGCTTGGGCAGGGGCAGCAATCAGCCCCAGCATTTT.

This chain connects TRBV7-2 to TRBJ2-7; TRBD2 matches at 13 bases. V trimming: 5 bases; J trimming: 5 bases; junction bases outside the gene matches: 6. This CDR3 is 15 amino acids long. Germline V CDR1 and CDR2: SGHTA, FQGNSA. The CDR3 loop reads CASSQGLAGDHEQYF. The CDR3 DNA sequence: TGTGCCAGCAGCCAAGGACTAGCGGGGGACCACGAGCAGTACTTC.

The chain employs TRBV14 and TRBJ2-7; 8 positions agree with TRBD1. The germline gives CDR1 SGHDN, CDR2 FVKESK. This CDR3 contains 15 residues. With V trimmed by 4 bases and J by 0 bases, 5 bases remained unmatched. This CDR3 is CASSRIGQGSYEQYF. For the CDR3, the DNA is TGTGCCAGCAGCCGGATCGGACAGGGCTCCTACGAGCAGTACTTC.

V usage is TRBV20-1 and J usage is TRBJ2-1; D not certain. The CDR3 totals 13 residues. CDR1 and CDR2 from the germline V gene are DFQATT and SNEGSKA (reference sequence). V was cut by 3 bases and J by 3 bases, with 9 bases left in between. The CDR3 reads CSASVLNYNEQFF. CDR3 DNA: TGCAGTGCTAGTGTTCTAAACTACAATGAGCAGTTCTTC.

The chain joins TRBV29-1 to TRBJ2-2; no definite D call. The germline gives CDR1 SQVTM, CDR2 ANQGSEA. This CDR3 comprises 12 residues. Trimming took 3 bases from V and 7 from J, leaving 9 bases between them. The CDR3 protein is CSVESGVGELFF. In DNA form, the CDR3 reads TGCAGCGTTGAGAGTGGTGTCGGGGAGCTGTTTTTT.

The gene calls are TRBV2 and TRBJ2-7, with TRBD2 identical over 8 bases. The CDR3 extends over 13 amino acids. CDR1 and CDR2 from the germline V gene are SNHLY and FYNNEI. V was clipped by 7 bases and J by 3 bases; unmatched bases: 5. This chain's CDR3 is CASIEAGGYEQYF. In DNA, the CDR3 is TGTGCCAGCATAGAGGCGGGGGGCTACGAGCAGTACTTC.

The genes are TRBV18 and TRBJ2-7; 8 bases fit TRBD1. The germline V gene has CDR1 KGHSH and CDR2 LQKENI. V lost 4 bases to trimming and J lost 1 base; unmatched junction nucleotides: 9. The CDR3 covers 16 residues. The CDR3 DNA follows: TGTGCCAGCTCACAGTTTTCGGGACAGGTATCCTACGAGCAGTACTTC. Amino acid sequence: CASSQFSGQVSYEQYF.